This T cell receptor beta chain is from a study of blood T cell repertoires in COVID-19. Study-wide context: The cDNA or gDNA used as material had been derived from T cells, B-cell-depleted T cells, or PBMCs.

TCRdb keeps only in-frame clones here, not all; method: immunoSEQ multiplex PCR. Among 100,000 to 150,000 clones listed, 79% were seen once. This clone was picked up a small number of times. The V gene's germline CDR1 is MDHEN and CDR2 SYDVKM. Trimming removed 5 bases at V and 0 bases at J, with 10 bases between. This CDR3 comprises 14 residues. This chain uses TRBV28 with TRBJ1-2; no clear D. The clonotype comes from a man aged 35 to 55 with active or convalescent COVID-19. Sequencing was performed on peripheral blood. The CDR3 spells CASSPPTSNYGYTF. CDR3 bases: TGTGCCAGCAGTCCACCTACGTCTAACTATGGCTACACCTTC.